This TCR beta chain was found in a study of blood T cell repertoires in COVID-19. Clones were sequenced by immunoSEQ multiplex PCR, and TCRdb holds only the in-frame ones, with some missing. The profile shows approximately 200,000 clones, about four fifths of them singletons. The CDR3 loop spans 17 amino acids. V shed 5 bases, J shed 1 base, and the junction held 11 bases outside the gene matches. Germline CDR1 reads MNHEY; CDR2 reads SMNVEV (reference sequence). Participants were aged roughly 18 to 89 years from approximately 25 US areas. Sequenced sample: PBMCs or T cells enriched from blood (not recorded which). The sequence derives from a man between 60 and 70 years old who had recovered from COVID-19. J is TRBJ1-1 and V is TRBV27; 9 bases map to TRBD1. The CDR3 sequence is CASSASRDRVTNTEAFF. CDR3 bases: TGTGCCAGCAGTGCAAGCCGGGACAGGGTGACGAACACTGAAGCTTTCTTT.